These 29 T cell receptor beta chains originate from one sample sequenced in a study of T cells after yellow fever vaccination. TCRdb redid the calling of the 5' RACE reads with MiXCR, one entry per CDR3 protein. The sample lists hundreds of thousands of distinct CDR3 sequences; roughly 8.6% were seen once. The sample here was PBMCs, taken more than 35 days after the first yellow fever vaccination. Source of these receptors: a man between 18 and 29 years old who received the YFV17D yellow fever vaccine.

The V and J genes are TRBV6-5 and TRBJ1-6; D not resolved. V was clipped by 0 bases and J by 9 bases, with 18 bases between them. Germline CDR1 and CDR2: MNHEY and SVGAGI. The CDR3 is made up of 17 amino acids. In DNA, the CDR3 is TGTGCCAGCAGTTACTCGATTGTTATGGGGTCGACTTCACCCCTCCACTTT. Its translation is CASSYSIVMGSTSPLHF.

This clonotype has more than one count but fewer than ten. CDR3 coding DNA: TGTGCCAGCAGCACCGGACCCGCCTACGAGCAGTACTTC. It specifies CASSTGPAYEQYF. J is TRBJ2-7 and V is TRBV21-1. TRBV21-1 is a recognized pseudogene. The CDR3 length is 13 residues.

The chain recombines TRBV5-1 with TRBJ2-1, with D possibly matching TRBD1 (6 bases). Germline lookup yields CDR1 SGHRS and CDR2 YFSETQ. Trimming cost V 0 bases and J 6 bases, with 10 bases left between them. This CDR3 spans 14 amino acids. The CDR3 DNA reads as TGCGCCAGCAGCTTGGCCTACAGGGTCAATGAGCAGTTCTTC. It is translated as CASSLAYRVNEQFF.

V and J are TRBV15 and TRBJ1-3; D not resolved. Germline V gene data show CDR1 as LNHNV and CDR2 as YYDKDF (reference sequence). The CDR3 runs to 14 residues. The germline V and J ends were trimmed by 3 bases and 0 bases, with 6 bases remaining between them. The CDR3 region is CATSRDRSGNTIYF. The CDR3 DNA reads as TGTGCCACCAGCAGGGACCGCTCTGGAAACACCATATATTTT.

This clonotype was counted many times. The chain joins TRBV3-1 to TRBJ2-2; the D gene is possibly TRBD1 (6 bases). The CDR3 extends over 15 amino acids. V shed 4 bases and J shed 4 bases, with 13 bases lying between them. Germline values: CDR1 LGHDT, CDR2 YNNKEL (reference sequence). DNA of the CDR3: TGTGCCAGCAGCCCGGGGCAGGGGACCACCGGGGAGCTGTTTTTT. As protein: CASSPGQGTTGELFF.

The table lists this clonotype with a few counts. The gene calls are TRBV2 and TRBJ1-2; possibly TRBD1 for D (5 bases). The CDR3 runs to 13 residues. Trimming took 5 bases from V and 4 from J, leaving 11 bases between them. CDR1 is SNHLY and CDR2 is FYNNEI in the germline V gene. The CDR3 spells CASSKTDSYGYTF. In nucleotides, the CDR3 is TGTGCCAGCAGTAAGACAGATAGCTATGGCTACACCTTC.

This clonotype showed up just a few times. The chain is built from TRBV4-1 and TRBJ2-7; D remains unclear. This CDR3 spans 13 amino acids. The germline gives CDR1 MGHRA, CDR2 YSYEKL. The germline V and J ends were trimmed by 3 bases and 7 bases, with 13 bases remaining between them. CDR3 coding DNA: TGCGCCAGCAGCCAGAGCCTAACCTGGGAGCAGTACGTC. It is translated as CASSQSLTWEQYV.

CDR3 coding DNA: TGCGCCAGCAGCAGGACAGCCACTAGGCGAGAAAAACTGTTTTTT. Protein product: CASSRTATRREKLFF. The V and J genes are TRBV5-1 and TRBJ1-4; perhaps TRBD1 as D (6 bases). The V end lost 4 bases, the J end lost 8 bases, and 18 bases lay between the germline ends. There are 15 residues in the CDR3. CDR1 is SGHRS, CDR2 YFSETQ, per germline. The full variable domain, its missing parts supplied by reference TRBV5-1 and TRBJ1-4, is KAGVTQTPRYLIKTRGQQVTLSCSPISGHRSVSWYQQTPGQGLQFLFEYFSETQRNKGNFPGRFSGRQFSNSRSEMNVSTLELGDSALYLCASSRTATRREKLFFGSGTQLSVL.

This clonotype was recorded a few times. This chain connects TRBV12-3 or TRBV12-4 to TRBJ2-1; TRBD2 matches 13 bases. The V and J ends lost 2 bases and 7 bases, in that order; junction bases with no gene match: 5. This CDR3 spans 16 amino acids. CDR3 DNA: TGTGCCAGCAGTTTAAGACTAGCGGGGGGCGGAAATGAGCAGTTCTTC. The encoded protein is CASSLRLAGGGNEQFF.

The V and J genes are TRBV2 and TRBJ2-5, with 11 bases aligning to TRBD1. Trimming removed 7 bases from V and 5 bases from J; junction bases left unmatched: 6. The CDR3 has 14 residues. CDR1 is SNHLY and CDR2 is FYNNEI in the germline V gene. DNA of the CDR3: TGTGCCAGCATAGGACAGGGGGCAGGGGAGACCCAGTACTTC. This translates into CASIGQGAGETQYF.

The V and J genes are TRBV4-1 and TRBJ1-2; 9 positions match TRBD1. With V trimmed by 3 bases and J by 5 bases, 10 bases remained unmatched. The CDR3 covers 16 residues. Germline V gene data show CDR1 as MGHRA and CDR2 as YSYEKL. This CDR3 is CASSHTWTGASYGYTF. The DNA for the CDR3 is TGCGCCAGCAGCCACACCTGGACAGGGGCAAGTTATGGCTACACCTTC.

The chain joins TRBV7-9 to TRBJ2-1; 8 bases align to TRBD1. The germline gives CDR1 SEHNR, CDR2 FQNEAQ (reference sequence). The CDR3 sequence is 15 residues long. The ends lost 5 bases at V and 4 bases at J; junction bases unmatched: 7. CDR3 sequence reads: CASSPRRGLYNEQFF. In DNA, the CDR3 is TGTGCCAGCAGCCCCCGCAGGGGGCTTTACAATGAGCAGTTCTTC.

The CDR3 bases are TGCGCCAGCAGCCAAAGCGAAGGGGGTGAGCAGTACTTC. Translating it yields CASSQSEGGEQYF. The chain is built from TRBV5-1 and TRBJ2-7, with D possibly being TRBD1 (6 bases). The CDR3 loop spans 13 amino acids. Deletions cut 4 bases from V and 7 bases from J, with 15 bases between. Per germline, CDR1 SGHRS and CDR2 YFSETQ.

The rearrangement links TRBV6-5 to TRBJ1-6; D is uncertain. Germline V gene sequence: CDR1 MNHEY, CDR2 SVGAGI. The V gene lost 2 bases and the J gene lost 10 bases, with 21 bases spanning the gap. The CDR3 loop spans 17 amino acids. CDR3 sequence reads: CASSYKAGEASGSPLHF. The CDR3 coding sequence is TGTGCCAGCAGTTACAAGGCTGGGGAGGCTTCGGGGTCACCCCTCCACTTT.

The chain recombines TRBV6-1 with TRBJ2-2; 12 nucleotides align to TRBD1. The germline V gene has CDR1 MNHNS and CDR2 SASEGT. This CDR3 has 16 amino acids. Trimming at V came to 6 bases and at J to 5 bases, leaving 7 bases not matched to a gene. The CDR3 DNA is TGTGCCAGCAGCCAGGGACAGGGGGCGTTTACCGGGGAGCTGTTTTTT. Its protein product is CASSQGQGAFTGELFF.

This clonotype was seen only a few times. The chain carries TRBV7-3 and TRBJ2-4, with unresolved D. This CDR3 has 15 residues. V was trimmed by 4 bases and J by 0 bases, leaving 10 bases between them. The germline gives CDR1 SGHTA, CDR2 FQGTGA. DNA of the CDR3: TGTGCCAGCAGCTCCGCTCGGCTAGCCAAAAACATTCAGTACTTC. Translating it yields CASSSARLAKNIQYF. Using reference TRBV7-3 and TRBJ2-4 for the parts outside the CDR3, the full variable domain is GAGVSQTPSNKVTEKGKYVELRCDPISGHTALYWYRQSLGQGPEFLIYFQGTGAADDSGLPNDRFFAVRPEGSVSTLKIQRTERGDSAVYLCASSSARLAKNIQYFGAGTRLSVL.

The V and J genes are TRBV9 and TRBJ1-1, with TRBD1 matching 7 bases. Germline V CDR1 and CDR2: SGDLS, YYNGEE. Germline trimming cut 5 bases from V and 2 bases from J; bases unmatched to any gene: 6. The CDR3 is 14 amino acids. The CDR3 reads CASRQGQANTEAFF. In DNA form, the CDR3 reads TGTGCCAGCAGGCAAGGACAGGCAAACACTGAAGCTTTCTTT.

This clonotype was found many times. The chain combines TRBV20-1 with TRBJ2-1, with TRBD1 matching over 9 bases. Germline V gene sequence: CDR1 DFQATT, CDR2 SNEGSKA (reference sequence). Trimming cost V 3 bases and J 3 bases; bases outside gene matches: 6. The CDR3 contains 15 residues. The CDR3: CSASDGGQGYNEQFF. The CDR3 DNA reads TGCAGTGCTAGCGACGGGGGACAGGGCTACAATGAGCAGTTCTTC.

This clonotype was seen at least ten times. V is TRBV7-2 and J is TRBJ2-5, with a possible D match to TRBD2 (6 bases). Per the germline V gene, CDR1 is SGHTA and CDR2 is FQGNSA. The CDR3 runs 15 residues. Deletions cut 4 bases from V and 2 bases from J, with 14 bases between. CDR3: CASSSRTGTQETQYF. In DNA, the CDR3 is TGTGCCAGCAGCTCCCGGACCGGGACTCAAGAGACCCAGTACTTC.

This clonotype was recorded many times. This sequence joins TRBV4-1 and TRBJ2-7, with D hard to call. Germline V gene data show CDR1 as MGHRA and CDR2 as YSYEKL. V lost 0 bases to trimming and J lost 1 base, with 13 bases between them. The length of the CDR3 is 16 residues. The DNA for the CDR3 is TGCGCCAGCAGCCAAGAAGGGTATTTTGGGTCCTACGAGCAGTACTTC. The encoded protein is CASSQEGYFGSYEQYF.

A few counts support this clonotype. The genes are TRBV21-1 and TRBJ2-2; the table's D call of TRBD1 was not tested on the DNA. TRBV21-1 constitutes a pseudogene. CDR3 length: 19 amino acids. The CDR3 loop reads CASSGGGGQTDCDTGELFF. CDR3 coding DNA: TGTGCCAGCAGCGGAGGAGGGGGGCAAACGGACTGCGACACCGGGGAGCTGTTTTTT.

The J gene is TRBJ2-4, the V gene TRBV7-2; TRBD1 is a possible D gene (5 bases). Germline CDR1 reads SGHTA; CDR2 reads FQGNSA. Trimming removed 5 bases from V and 7 bases from J, with 15 bases in between. The CDR3 totals 14 residues. CDR3 loop: CASSPGDRLNIQYF. The DNA of the CDR3 is TGTGCCAGCAGCCCCGGCGACAGACTGAACATTCAGTACTTC.

The V and J genes are TRBV4-1 and TRBJ2-1; D tentatively reads TRBD1 or TRBD2 (5 bases each). The CDR3 runs 14 residues. Between the trimmed V and J ends, which lost 3 bases and 7 bases, there was a span of 13 bases. Germline V lookup: CDR1 MGHRA, CDR2 YSYEKL. The CDR3 DNA reads as TGCGCCAGCAGCCATAACCGAGGGGTAAATGAGCAGTTCTTC. Encoded protein: CASSHNRGVNEQFF.

In this sample, this clonotype turned up many times. This chain's CDR3 is CASSVSGGPYNEQFF. DNA of the CDR3: TGTGCCAGCAGCGTATCTGGGGGGCCCTACAATGAGCAGTTCTTC. The rearrangement joins TRBV9 to TRBJ2-1, with D perhaps TRBD1 or TRBD2 (6 bases each). Trimming left V 1 base short and J 2 bases short, with 10 bases between. CDR3 size: 15 residues. In germline, CDR1 is SGDLS, CDR2 YYNGEE.

This clonotype was seen only a few times. The J gene is TRBJ1-6, the V gene TRBV5-6; weak D call: TRBD1 (5 bases). The V gene lost 4 bases and the J gene lost 7 bases, with 15 bases spanning the gap. This CDR3 is built from 15 residues. Germline CDR1 is SGHDT and CDR2 is YYEEEE. The CDR3 here is CASSPGGRGNSPLHF. The CDR3 DNA reads as TGTGCCAGCAGCCCCGGGGGTCGCGGCAATTCACCCCTCCACTTT.

The chain couples TRBV18 to TRBJ1-1; D gene unclear. Germline assignment: CDR1 KGHSH and CDR2 LQKENI. V was cut by 2 bases and J by 3 bases, with 10 bases left in between. The CDR3 totals 14 residues. CDR3 in amino acids: CASSPNSGDTEAFF. The CDR3 DNA reads as TGTGCCAGCTCACCAAACAGCGGGGACACTGAAGCTTTCTTT.

This clonotype was observed a handful of times. J is TRBJ1-6 and V is TRBV12-3 or TRBV12-4; no clear D. The V gene lost 5 bases and the J gene lost 12 bases, with 11 bases spanning the gap. The CDR3 has 12 amino acids. The CDR3 DNA is TGTGCCAGCAGTCCAAATTCCGAACCCCTCCACTTT. This translates into CASSPNSEPLHF.

This clonotype was found a few times. As DNA, the CDR3 is TGTGCCATCAGTGACGGGACGGCACAAGAGACCCAGTACTTC. Translating it yields CAISDGTAQETQYF. V is TRBV10-3 and J is TRBJ2-5; possibly TRBD1 or TRBD2 for D (5 bases each). V was clipped by 3 bases and J by 2 bases, with 10 bases between them. This CDR3 is built from 14 residues. CDR1 and CDR2 (germline): ENHRY, SYGVKD.

The V gene is TRBV20-1, the J gene TRBJ2-5, with 11 bases lining up with TRBD2. The CDR3 extends over 17 amino acids. Germline CDR1 is DFQATT and CDR2 is SNEGSKA (reference sequence). J was trimmed by 0 bases and V by 6 bases; bases with no gene match: 12. The CDR3 sequence is CSAPPSGGHWNQETQYF. The CDR3, as DNA: TGCAGTGCGCCGCCTAGCGGGGGGCACTGGAACCAAGAGACCCAGTACTTC.